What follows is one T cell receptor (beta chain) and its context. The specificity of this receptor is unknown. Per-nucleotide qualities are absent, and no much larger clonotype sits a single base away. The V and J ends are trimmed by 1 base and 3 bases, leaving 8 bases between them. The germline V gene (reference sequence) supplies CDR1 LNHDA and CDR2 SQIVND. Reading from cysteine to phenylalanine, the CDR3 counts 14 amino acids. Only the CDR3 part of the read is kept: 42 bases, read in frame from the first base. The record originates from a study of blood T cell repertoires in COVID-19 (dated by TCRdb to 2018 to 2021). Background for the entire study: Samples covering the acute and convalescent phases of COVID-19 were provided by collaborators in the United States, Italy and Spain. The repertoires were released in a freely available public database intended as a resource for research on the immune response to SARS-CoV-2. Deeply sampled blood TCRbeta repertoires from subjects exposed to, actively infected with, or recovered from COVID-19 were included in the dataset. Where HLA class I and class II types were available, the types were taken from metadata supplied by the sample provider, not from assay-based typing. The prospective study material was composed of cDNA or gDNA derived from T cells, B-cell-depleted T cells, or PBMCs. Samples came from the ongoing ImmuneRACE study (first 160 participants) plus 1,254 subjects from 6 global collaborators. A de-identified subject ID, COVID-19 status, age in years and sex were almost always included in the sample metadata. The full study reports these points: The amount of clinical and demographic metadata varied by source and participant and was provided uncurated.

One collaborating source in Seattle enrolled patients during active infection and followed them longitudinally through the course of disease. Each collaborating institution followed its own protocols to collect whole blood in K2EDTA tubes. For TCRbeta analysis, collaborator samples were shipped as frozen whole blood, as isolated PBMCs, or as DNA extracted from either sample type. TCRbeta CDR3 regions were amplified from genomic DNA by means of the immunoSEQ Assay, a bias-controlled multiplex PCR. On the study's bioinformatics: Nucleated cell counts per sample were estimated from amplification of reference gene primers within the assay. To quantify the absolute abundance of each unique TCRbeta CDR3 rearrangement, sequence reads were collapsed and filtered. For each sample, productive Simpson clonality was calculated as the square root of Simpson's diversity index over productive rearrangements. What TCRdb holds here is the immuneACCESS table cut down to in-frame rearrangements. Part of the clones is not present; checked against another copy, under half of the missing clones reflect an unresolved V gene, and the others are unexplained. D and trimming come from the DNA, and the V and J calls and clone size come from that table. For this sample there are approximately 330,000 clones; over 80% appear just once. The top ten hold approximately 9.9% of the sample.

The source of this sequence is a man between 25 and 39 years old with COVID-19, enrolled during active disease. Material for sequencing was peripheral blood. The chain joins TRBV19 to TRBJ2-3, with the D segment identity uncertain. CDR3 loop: CASSIVHKTDTQYF. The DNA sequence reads TGTGCCAGTAGTATAGTCCACAAAACAGATACGCAGTATTTT.